The 7 T cell receptor beta chains presented below share a single source sample, sequenced in a study of sequential checkpoint blockade in melanoma. The treatment is: randomized to nivolumab then ipilimumab (arm A) or the reverse (arm B). Clones were sequenced by immunoSEQ multiplex PCR, and TCRdb holds only the in-frame ones, with some missing. Of 15,000 to 20,000 clones detected, roughly 69% appear once; the ten largest clones hold over 15%. Specimen: CD8+ T cells sorted from blood (inferred from file names), collected from a patient given nivolumab and ipilimumab in sequence. These receptor sequences come from a human donor with melanoma.

The chain links TRBV28 to TRBJ2-1, with 10 bases lining up with TRBD2. Germline CDR1 reads MDHEN; CDR2 reads SYDVKM. Germline trimming cut 7 bases from V and 7 bases from J; bases unmatched to any gene: 13. The CDR3 covers 16 residues. The CDR3 loop reads CASTPPRAAGGNEQFF. The CDR3 DNA is TGTGCCAGCACCCCTCCCCGGGCAGCGGGAGGGAATGAGCAGTTCTTC.

This chain links TRBV14 with TRBJ2-2, with D hard to call. The ends were cut back, 1 base at V and 4 bases at J, with 13 bases in the middle. This CDR3 has 16 residues. Per the germline V gene, CDR1 is SGHDN and CDR2 is FVKESK. CDR3 loop: CASSQVYWRSTGELFF. The CDR3 nucleotides read TGTGCCAGCAGCCAAGTTTATTGGAGAAGCACCGGGGAGCTGTTTTTT. Filled out from reference TRBV14 and TRBJ2-2, the complete variable domain reads EAGVTQFPSHSVIEKGQTVTLRCDPISGHDNLYWYRRVMGKEIKFLLHFVKESKQDESGMPNNRFLAERTGGTYSTLKVQPAELEDSGVYFCASSQVYWRSTGELFFGEGSRLTVL.

The chain links TRBV9 to TRBJ1-1; 7 bases are a match to TRBD1. Germline V gene sequence: CDR1 SGDLS, CDR2 YYNGEE. The CDR3 loop spans 14 amino acids. V was pared by 0 bases and J by 8 bases, with 7 bases of the junction left unmatched. The CDR3 DNA reads as TGTGCCAGCAGCGTAGAGGGGGCACCCGGGGAAGCTTTCTTT. This gives the protein CASSVEGAPGEAFF.

The chain recombines TRBV7-8 with TRBJ2-1; TRBD2 is a possible D gene (6 bases). Germline loops: CDR1 SGHVS, CDR2 FQNEAQ. V lost 5 bases and J 6 bases, leaving 11 bases between the germline ends. This CDR3 spans 13 amino acids. The CDR3 DNA sequence: TGTGCCAGCAGCCGGGGGAGGACCAATGAGCAGTTCTTC. This translates into CASSRGRTNEQFF.

This clone came up once. The chain carries TRBV28 and TRBJ2-1; D ambiguous. The CDR3 runs 12 residues. Germline V gene sequence: CDR1 MDHEN, CDR2 SYDVKM. The V and J ends lost 5 bases and 4 bases respectively, with 6 bases between them. CDR3 region: CASSDGYNEQFF. In DNA, the CDR3 is TGTGCCAGCAGTGACGGGTACAATGAGCAGTTCTTC.

In this sample, this clone turned up many times. The chain combines TRBV30 with TRBJ2-2; D gene unclear. The CDR3 has 12 residues. The V gene's germline CDR1 is GTSNPN and CDR2 SVGIG (reference sequence). V dropped 5 bases and J dropped 6 bases, with 10 bases sitting between them. The CDR3 loop reads CAWQANSGELFF. The CDR3 nucleotides are TGTGCCTGGCAGGCAAATTCCGGGGAGCTGTTTTTT.

The chain links TRBV5-1 to TRBJ2-1; 8 positions match TRBD2. With 1 base clipped from V and 10 bases from J, the junction kept 10 bases outside the gene matches. The germline CDR1 and CDR2 sequences are SGHRS and YFSETQ. This CDR3 has 15 amino acids. CDR3 nucleotide sequence: TGCGCCAGCAGCTTGCCATCGAGCGGGAGTTTGGAGCAGTTCTTC. It encodes CASSLPSSGSLEQFF.